This entry is about one TCR beta chain. The antigen this receptor binds is unknown. There are no base qualities to consult, and no much larger clone falls within one base. The meaning of the sample's treatment or condition label: approximately 18 received Ad26.COV2.S at low or high dose, single or two shots; roughly 5 received placebo; per-sample allocation not given. Repertoires of vaccine and placebo recipients were sequenced from samples taken on day 63 after the first injection. Between 29 July and 7 August 2020, Cohort 1b enrolled fewer than 30 adults aged 18-55 years at one site in Boston, USA. Ad26.COV2.S was a replication-incompetent adenovirus type 26 vector that expressed a prefusion-stabilized SARS-CoV-2 spike protein derived from the original Wuhan strain. These data belong to a study of Ad26.COV2.S vaccination and SARS-CoV-2 variants (dated by TCRdb to 2020 to 2022). Describing the broader study: Donors in the vaccine arm were drawn from COV1001, a multicentre, randomized, double-blind, placebo-controlled phase I-IIa trial testing Ad26.COV2.S in healthy adults. Ad26.COV2.S was given intramuscularly at 5x10^10 or 1x10^11 viral particles, as a single shot or as two shots 56 days apart. Investigators remained blinded to trial group allocation during experiments and outcome assessment. Trial participants were randomized into five groups of five, in which low-dose or high-dose Ad26.COV2.S was given once or twice, or placebo was given on both occasions. A total of some 30 samples were included in the TCR-sequenced set, comprising about 20 Ad26.COV2.S vaccine recipients, 5 placebo recipients and 8 SARS-CoV-2 convalescent individuals. TCRbeta repertoire sequencing was used to assess the specificity and breadth of SARS-CoV-2-reactive T cell receptors after Ad26.COV2.S vaccination.

Overall study outcomes, separate from this receptor: The authors noted that total T cell responses may have been underestimated by the TCR breadth and depth analyses. After vaccination, substantial breadth of spike-specific CD8+ and CD4+ T cell responses was reported. The study lacked the statistical power to compare responses across vaccine doses or regimens. Compared with placebo recipients, Ad26.COV2.S recipients showed higher spike-specific TCR breadth (P = 0.0014). Vaccine and placebo recipients had similar non-spike TCR breadth, a finding consistent with the vaccine containing only spike.

TCRbeta CDR3 regions were sequenced with the immunoSEQ Assay. After extraction, genomic DNA underwent amplification by bias-controlled multiplex PCR, followed by high-throughput sequencing. The authors' pipeline ran thus. To quantify the absolute abundance of each unique TCRbeta CDR3 region, sequences were collapsed and filtered. T cell fraction was estimated by normalizing TCRbeta template counts to usable DNA, with usable DNA measured through amplification of reference genes found in all nucleated cells. Repertoire TCRs were annotated as SARS-CoV-2-specific when V gene, CDR3 amino acid sequence and J gene were exactly matched to a known reactive TCR set. MIRA supplied the reference SARS-CoV-2 TCR set, which was filtered for enrichment in COVID-19-positive ImmuneCODE repertoires so that public or cross-reactive TCRs were removed. Based on the MIRA antigens, annotated TCRs were further analysed at the level of specific ORF or position within ORF. Breadth was defined as annotated unique rearrangements over total unique productive rearrangements; depth was the summed frequency of those rearrangements. TCR breadth was compared between groups using two-sided Wilcoxon rank-sum tests. TCRdb took over this immuneACCESS table, retaining in-frame rearrangements with V and J assigned. Such tables are incomplete; in checked studies, under half of the missing clones stem from an unresolved V gene, and the remainder is unexplained. V, J and clone size are taken as reported in that table, and D and trimming were inferred from the DNA itself. Within this sample are 380,000 or so clones, with around four fifths of them counted one time only. About 7.4% of the sample comes from the top ten.

CDR1 and CDR2, looked up from the germline V gene (reference sequence), are LNHNV and YYDKDF. Including the terminal cysteine and phenylalanine, the CDR3 comprises 12 residues. The kept DNA is CDR3 alone, 36 bases in frame from the first base. The germline V end is reduced by 4 bases and the J end by 10 bases; junction bases left unmatched: 4. The sample was peripheral blood, taken in a trial of Ad26.COV2.S vaccine versus placebo. This sequence was found in a person aged 18 to 59 who received the Ad26.COV2.S COVID-19 vaccine or a placebo. The rearranged segments are TRBV15 and TRBJ1-1, with 9 junctional bases fitting TRBD1. Here the CDR3 is given as CATSKGGQGAFF. The DNA sequence is TGTGCCACCAGCAAGGGGGGACAGGGAGCTTTCTTT.